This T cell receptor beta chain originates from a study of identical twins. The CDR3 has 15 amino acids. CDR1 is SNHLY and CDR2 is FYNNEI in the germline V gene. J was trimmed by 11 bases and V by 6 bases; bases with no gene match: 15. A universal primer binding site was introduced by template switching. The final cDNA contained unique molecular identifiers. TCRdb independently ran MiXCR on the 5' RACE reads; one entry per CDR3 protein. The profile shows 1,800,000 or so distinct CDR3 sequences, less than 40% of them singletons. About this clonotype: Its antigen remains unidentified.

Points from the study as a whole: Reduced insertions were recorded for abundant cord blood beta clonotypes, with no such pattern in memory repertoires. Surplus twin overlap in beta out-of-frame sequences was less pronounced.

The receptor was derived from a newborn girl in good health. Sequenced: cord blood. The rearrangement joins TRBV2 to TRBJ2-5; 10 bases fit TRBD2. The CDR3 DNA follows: TGTGCCAGCAGCCCCCAGCGGGGGGGTTCCCATGAGCAGTACTTC. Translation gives CASSPQRGGSHEQYF.